In this sample, the clone carrying this T cell receptor beta chain turned up many times. Its matching antigen is unknown. The data are from a study of neurological immune-mediated disorders. Study conclusions and caveats: The study found the most TCR clonal expansion in HTLV-1-associated myelopathy and the least in multiple sclerosis, below healthy controls.

This CDR3 has 16 residues. Germline V CDR1 and CDR2: SGHAT, FQNNGV. Trimming pared 7 bases from V and 4 bases from J, leaving 19 bases between. The cDNA was synthesized by means of template-switch 5'RACE, which was carried out with 10-nucleotide random UMIs. TCRdb itself ran the 5' RACE reads through MiXCR, one entry per CDR3 protein. The data hold about 66,000 distinct CDR3 sequences, with nearly 3.5% observed a single time. The sequence was obtained from a man aged 35 to 55 with multiple sclerosis. The sequenced material came from PBMCs. J is TRBJ2-2 and V is TRBV11-2; D tentatively fits TRBD1 or TRBD2 (6 bases each). The CDR3 sequence is CASTPTGAVGTGELFF. CDR3 sequence (DNA): TGTGCCAGCACCCCCACGGGGGCGGTGGGCACCGGGGAGCTGTTTTTT.